Sequencing of this TCR beta chain was carried out in a study of Graves' ophthalmopathy and Graves' hyperthyroidism. Whole-study results and caveats: Blood also harbored most expanded thyroid clonotypes above 0.001 frequency. The model reached approximately 70% sensitivity and 72.22% specificity for predicting ophthalmopathy progression.

On this clonotype itself: Its cognate antigen is unknown.

With 3 bases clipped from V and 4 bases from J, the junction kept 5 bases outside the gene matches. The CDR3 loop spans 14 amino acids. Germline-derived CDR1 and CDR2 are SGHDT and YYEEEE. RNA transcripts yielded amplified TCR beta CDR3 regions. HTBI primers were employed in first-round RT-PCR, then a second-round multiplex PCR followed. TCRdb independently ran MiXCR on the multiplex PCR reads; one entry per CDR3 protein. The profile shows over a million distinct CDR3 sequences, roughly 35% of them singletons. Source material: peripheral blood or thyroid tissue (not recorded which). This rearrangement joins TRBV5-6 to TRBJ2-7, with TRBD2 identical over 9 bases. The clonotype comes from an adult man with Graves' hyperthyroidism. CDR3 in DNA: TGTGCCAGCAGCTCCTTACTAGCGGGTTACGAGCAGTACTTC. Its protein product is CASSSLLAGYEQYF.